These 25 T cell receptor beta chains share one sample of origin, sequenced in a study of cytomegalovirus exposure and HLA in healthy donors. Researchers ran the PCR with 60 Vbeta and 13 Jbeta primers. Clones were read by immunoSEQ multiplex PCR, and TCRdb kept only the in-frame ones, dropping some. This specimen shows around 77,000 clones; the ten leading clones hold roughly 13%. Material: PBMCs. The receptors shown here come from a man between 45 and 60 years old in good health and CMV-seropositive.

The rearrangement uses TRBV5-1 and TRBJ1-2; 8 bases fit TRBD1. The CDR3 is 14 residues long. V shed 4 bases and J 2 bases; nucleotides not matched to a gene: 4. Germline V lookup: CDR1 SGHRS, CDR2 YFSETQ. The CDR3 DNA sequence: TGCGCCAGCAGCGGACAGGGCTTGAACTATGGCTACACCTTC. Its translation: CASSGQGLNYGYTF.

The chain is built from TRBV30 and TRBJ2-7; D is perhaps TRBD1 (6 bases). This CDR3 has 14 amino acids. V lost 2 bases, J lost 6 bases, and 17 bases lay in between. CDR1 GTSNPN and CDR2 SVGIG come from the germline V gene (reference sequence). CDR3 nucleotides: TGTGCCTGGAGTTCGGGCAGGGGATCGCGCGAGCAGTACGTC. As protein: CAWSSGRGSREQYV.

The CDR3 loop is CASSAYGTGSTDTQYF. CDR3 DNA: TGTGCCAGCAGCGCCTACGGGACAGGGAGCACAGATACGCAGTATTTT. The chain has TRBV9 and TRBJ2-3, with TRBD1 matching over 9 bases. Germline-derived CDR1 and CDR2 are SGDLS and YYNGEE. The V gene end was trimmed by 3 bases and the J gene end by 0 bases; junction bases not matched to a gene: 5. This CDR3 has 16 residues.

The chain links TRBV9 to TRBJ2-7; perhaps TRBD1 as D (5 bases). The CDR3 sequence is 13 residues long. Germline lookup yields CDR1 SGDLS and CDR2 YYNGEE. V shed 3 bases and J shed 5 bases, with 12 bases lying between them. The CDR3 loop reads CASSGPTADEQYF. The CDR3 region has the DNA TGTGCCAGCAGCGGACCGACAGCAGACGAGCAGTACTTC. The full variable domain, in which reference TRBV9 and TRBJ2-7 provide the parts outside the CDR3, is DSGVTQTPKHLITATGQRVTLRCSPRSGDLSVYWYQQSLDQGLQFLIQYYNGEERAKGNILERFSAQQFPDLHSELNLSSLELGDSALYFCASSGPTADEQYFGPGTRLTVT.

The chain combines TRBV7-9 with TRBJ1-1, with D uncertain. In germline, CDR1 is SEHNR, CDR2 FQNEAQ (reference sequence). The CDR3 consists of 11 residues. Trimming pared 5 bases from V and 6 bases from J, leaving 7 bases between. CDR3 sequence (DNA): TGTGCCAGCAGCCCCCTCGCTGAAGCTTTCTTT. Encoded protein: CASSPLAEAFF.

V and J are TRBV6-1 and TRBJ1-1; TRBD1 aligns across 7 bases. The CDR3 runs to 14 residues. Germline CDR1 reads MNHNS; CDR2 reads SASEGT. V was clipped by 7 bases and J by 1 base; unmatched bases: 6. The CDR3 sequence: CASTKTGRNTEAFF. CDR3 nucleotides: TGTGCCAGCACTAAGACAGGGCGGAACACTGAAGCTTTCTTT.

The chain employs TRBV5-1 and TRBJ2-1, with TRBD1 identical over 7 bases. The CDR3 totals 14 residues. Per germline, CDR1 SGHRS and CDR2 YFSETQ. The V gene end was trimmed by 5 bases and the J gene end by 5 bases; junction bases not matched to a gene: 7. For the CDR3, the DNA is TGCGCCAGCAGGTTAGGGGGCAGGGACAATGAGCAGTTCTTC. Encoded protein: CASRLGGRDNEQFF. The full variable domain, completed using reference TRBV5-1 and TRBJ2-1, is KAGVTQTPRYLIKTRGQQVTLSCSPISGHRSVSWYQQTPGQGLQFLFEYFSETQRNKGNFPGRFSGRQFSNSRSEMNVSTLELGDSALYLCASRLGGRDNEQFFGPGTRLTVL.

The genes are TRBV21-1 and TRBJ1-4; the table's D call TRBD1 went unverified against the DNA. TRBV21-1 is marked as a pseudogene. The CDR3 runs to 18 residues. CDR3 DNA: TGTGCCAGCAGCAACCATGGGGACAGGGGGGATCTTAATGAAAAACTGTTTTTT. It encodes CASSNHGDRGDLNEKLFF.

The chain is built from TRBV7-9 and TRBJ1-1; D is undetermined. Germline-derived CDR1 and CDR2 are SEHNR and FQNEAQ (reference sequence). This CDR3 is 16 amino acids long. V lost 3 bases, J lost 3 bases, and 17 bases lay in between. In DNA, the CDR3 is TGTGCCAGCAGCTTTTCTCTGGGAGGAGGTGACACTGAAGCTTTCTTT. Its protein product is CASSFSLGGGDTEAFF. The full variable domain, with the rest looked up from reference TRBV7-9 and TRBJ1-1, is DTGVSQNPRHKITKRGQNVTFRCDPISEHNRLYWYRQTLGQGPEFLTYFQNEAQLEKSRLLSDRFSAERPKGSFSTLEIQRTEQGDSAMYLCASSFSLGGGDTEAFFGQGTRLTVV.

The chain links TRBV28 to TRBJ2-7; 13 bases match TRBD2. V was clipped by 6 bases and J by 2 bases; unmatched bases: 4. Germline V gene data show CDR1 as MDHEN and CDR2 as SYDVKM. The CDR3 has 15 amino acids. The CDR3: CASSSGLAGAYEQYF. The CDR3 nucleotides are TGTGCCAGCAGCTCTGGACTAGCGGGGGCCTACGAGCAGTACTTC.

Here the CDR3 DNA reads TGTGCCAGCAGTAAAGAAGCGGGAGGCTCCTACGAGCAGTACTTC. This gives the protein CASSKEAGGSYEQYF. The rearrangement joins TRBV2 to TRBJ2-7, with 9 bases identical to TRBD2. The CDR3 spans 15 residues. CDR1 is SNHLY and CDR2 is FYNNEI in the germline V gene. J gave up 0 bases and V 5 bases, and 5 bases lay outside the gene matches.

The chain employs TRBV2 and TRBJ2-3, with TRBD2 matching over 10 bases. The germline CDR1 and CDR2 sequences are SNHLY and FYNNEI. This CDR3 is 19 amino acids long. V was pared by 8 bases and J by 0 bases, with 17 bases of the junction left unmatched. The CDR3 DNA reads TGTGCCAGCTCAACCCCCAGCAGCGGGAGGGCCAGTAGCACAGATACGCAGTATTTT. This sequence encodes CASSTPSSGRASSTDTQYF.

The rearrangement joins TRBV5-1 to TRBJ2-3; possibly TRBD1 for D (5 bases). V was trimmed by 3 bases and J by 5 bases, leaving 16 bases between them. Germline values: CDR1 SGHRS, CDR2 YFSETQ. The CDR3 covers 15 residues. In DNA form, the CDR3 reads TGCGCCAGCAGCTCCGGACAAAACCCTCAAGATACGCAGTATTTT. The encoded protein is CASSSGQNPQDTQYF.

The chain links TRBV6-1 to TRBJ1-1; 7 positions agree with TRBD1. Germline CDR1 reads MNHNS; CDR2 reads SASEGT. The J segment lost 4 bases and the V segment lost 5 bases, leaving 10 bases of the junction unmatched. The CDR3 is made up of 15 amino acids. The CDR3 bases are TGTGCCAGCAGTCCTCAACCAGGGGGGATCACTGAAGCTTTCTTT. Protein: CASSPQPGGITEAFF.

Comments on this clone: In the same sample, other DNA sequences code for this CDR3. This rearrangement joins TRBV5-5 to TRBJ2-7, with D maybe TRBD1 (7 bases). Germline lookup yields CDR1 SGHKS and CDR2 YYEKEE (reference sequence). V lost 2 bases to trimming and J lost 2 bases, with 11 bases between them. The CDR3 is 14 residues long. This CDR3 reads CASSFQGGTYEQYF. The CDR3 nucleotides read TGTGCCAGCAGCTTTCAGGGGGGAACCTACGAGCAGTACTTC.

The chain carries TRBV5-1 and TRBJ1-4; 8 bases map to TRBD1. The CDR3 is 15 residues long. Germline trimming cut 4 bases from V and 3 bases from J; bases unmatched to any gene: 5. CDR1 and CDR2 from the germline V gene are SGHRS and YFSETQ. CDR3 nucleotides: TGCGCCAGCAGCCAACAGGGGGGACCTAATGAAAAACTGTTTTTT. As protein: CASSQQGGPNEKLFF.

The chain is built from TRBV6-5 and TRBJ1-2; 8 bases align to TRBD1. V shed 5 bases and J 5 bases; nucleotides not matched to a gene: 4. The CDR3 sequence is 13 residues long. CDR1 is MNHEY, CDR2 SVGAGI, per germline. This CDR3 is CASSPRQGYGYTF. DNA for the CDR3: TGTGCCAGCAGTCCTAGACAGGGGTATGGCTACACCTTC.

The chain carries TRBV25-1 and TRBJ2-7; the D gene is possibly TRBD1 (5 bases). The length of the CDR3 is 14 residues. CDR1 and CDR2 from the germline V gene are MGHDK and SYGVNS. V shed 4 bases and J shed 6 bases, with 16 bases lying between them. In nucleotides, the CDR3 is TGTGCCAGCAGTGGGGGCCGTAGGGGCGGCGAGCAGTACTTC. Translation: CASSGGRRGGEQYF.

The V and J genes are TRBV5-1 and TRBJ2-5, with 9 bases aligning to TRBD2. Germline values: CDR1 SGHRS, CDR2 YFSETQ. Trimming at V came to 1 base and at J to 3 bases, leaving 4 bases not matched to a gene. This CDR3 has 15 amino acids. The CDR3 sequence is CASSLPSGVKETQYF. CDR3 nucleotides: TGCGCCAGCAGCTTGCCTAGCGGGGTTAAAGAGACCCAGTACTTC.

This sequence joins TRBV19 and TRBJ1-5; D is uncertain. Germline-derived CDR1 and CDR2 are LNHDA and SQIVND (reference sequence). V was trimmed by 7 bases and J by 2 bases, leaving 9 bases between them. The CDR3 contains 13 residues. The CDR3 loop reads CASMSQGNQPQHF. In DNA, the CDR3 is TGTGCCAGTATGTCGCAGGGCAATCAGCCCCAGCATTTT.

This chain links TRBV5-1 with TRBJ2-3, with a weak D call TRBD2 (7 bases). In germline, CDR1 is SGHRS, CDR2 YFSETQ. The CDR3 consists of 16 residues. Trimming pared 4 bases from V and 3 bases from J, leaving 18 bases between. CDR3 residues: CASSHPRGPETDTQYF. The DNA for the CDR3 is TGCGCCAGCAGCCACCCGCGGGGGCCAGAGACAGATACGCAGTATTTT.

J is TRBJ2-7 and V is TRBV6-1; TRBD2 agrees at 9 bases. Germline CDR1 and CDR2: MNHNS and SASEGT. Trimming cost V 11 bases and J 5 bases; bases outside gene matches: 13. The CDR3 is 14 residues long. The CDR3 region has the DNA TGTGCCGGTGGTCATAGCGGGAGTTTAAACGAGCAGTACTTC. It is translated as CAGGHSGSLNEQYF.

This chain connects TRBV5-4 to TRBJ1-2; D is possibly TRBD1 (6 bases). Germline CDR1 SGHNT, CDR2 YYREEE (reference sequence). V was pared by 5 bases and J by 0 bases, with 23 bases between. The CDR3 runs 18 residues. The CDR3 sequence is CASRGAARLSTPNYGYTF. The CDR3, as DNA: TGTGCCAGCAGGGGGGCAGCAAGGCTCTCTACCCCTAACTATGGCTACACCTTC.

The CDR3 spells CASSEGADFYGYTF. CDR3 sequence (DNA): TGTGCCAGCAGTGAAGGGGCAGATTTCTATGGCTACACCTTC. J is TRBJ1-2 and V is TRBV6-1; no clear D gene. Trimming left V 1 base short and J 4 bases short, with 10 bases between. This CDR3 has 14 amino acids. CDR1 is MNHNS and CDR2 is SASEGT in the germline V gene.

CDR3 region: CASSVGGRGRAETEAFF. CDR3 coding DNA: TGTGCCAGCAGCGTAGGGGGTAGGGGCAGGGCAGAGACTGAAGCTTTCTTT. The gene calls are TRBV9 and TRBJ1-1; D perhaps matches TRBD1 (5 bases). Germline V gene sequence: CDR1 SGDLS, CDR2 YYNGEE. This CDR3 comprises 17 residues. V was shortened by 0 bases and J by 5 bases, with 20 bases between the two germline ends.